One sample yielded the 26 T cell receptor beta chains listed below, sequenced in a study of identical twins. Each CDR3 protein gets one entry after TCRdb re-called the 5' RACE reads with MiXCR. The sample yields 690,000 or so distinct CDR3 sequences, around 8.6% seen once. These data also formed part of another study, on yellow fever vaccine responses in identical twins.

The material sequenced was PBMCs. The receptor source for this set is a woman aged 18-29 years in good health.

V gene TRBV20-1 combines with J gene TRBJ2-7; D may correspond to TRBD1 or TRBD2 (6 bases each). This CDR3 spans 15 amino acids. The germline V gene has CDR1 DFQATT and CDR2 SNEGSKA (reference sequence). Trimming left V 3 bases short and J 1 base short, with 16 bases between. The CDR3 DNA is TGCAGTGCTAGCAGTCGGGGGACACCGTCCTACGAGCAGTACTTC. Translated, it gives CSASSRGTPSYEQYF.

CDR3 DNA sequence: TGTGCCAGCAGACGCACTGAAAGCTCCTACGAGCAGTACTTC. It encodes CASRRTESSYEQYF. The genes are TRBV3-1 and TRBJ2-7; D gene ambiguous. Germline V CDR1 and CDR2: LGHDT, YNNKEL (reference sequence). The CDR3 length is 14 residues. The V gene lost 6 bases and the J gene lost 0 bases, with 12 bases spanning the gap.

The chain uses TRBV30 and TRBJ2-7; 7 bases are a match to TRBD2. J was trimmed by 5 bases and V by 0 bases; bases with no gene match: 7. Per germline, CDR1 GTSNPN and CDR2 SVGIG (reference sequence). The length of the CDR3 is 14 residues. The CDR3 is CAWSVPGGSDEQYF. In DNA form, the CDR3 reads TGTGCCTGGAGTGTCCCTGGCGGGAGCGACGAGCAGTACTTC.

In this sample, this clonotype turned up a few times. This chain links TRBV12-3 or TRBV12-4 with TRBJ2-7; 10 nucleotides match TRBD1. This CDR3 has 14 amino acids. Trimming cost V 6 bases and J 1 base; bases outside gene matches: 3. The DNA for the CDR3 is TGTGCCAGCAGGACAGGGGGCCGATCCTACGAGCAGTACTTC. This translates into CASRTGGRSYEQYF.

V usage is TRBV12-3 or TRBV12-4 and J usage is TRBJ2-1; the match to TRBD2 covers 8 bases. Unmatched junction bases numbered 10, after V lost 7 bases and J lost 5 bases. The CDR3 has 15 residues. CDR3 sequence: CASTQSGGSNNEQFF. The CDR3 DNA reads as TGTGCCAGCACCCAATCGGGGGGGAGTAACAATGAGCAGTTCTTC.

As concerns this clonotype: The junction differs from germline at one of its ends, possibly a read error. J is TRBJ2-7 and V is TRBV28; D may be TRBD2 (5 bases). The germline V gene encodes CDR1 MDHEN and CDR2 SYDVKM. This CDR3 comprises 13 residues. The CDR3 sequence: CTSSLQREPEQYF. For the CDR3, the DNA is TGTACCAGCAGTTTGCAGAGGGAACCCGAGCAGTACTTC.

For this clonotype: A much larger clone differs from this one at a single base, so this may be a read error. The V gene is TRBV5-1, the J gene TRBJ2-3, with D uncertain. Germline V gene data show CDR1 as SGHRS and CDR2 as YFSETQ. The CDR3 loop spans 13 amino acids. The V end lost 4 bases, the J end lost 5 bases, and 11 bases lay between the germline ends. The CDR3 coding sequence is TGCGCCAGCAGCCTGACCTTTGGAGATACGCAGTATTTT. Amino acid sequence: CASSLTFGDTQYF.

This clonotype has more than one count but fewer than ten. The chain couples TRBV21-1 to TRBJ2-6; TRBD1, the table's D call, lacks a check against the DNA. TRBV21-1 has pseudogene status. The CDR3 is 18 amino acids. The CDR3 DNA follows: TGTGCCAGCAGCAAAGAAGAAGGGGGCTTAACTGGGGCCAACGTCCTGACTTTC. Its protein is CASSKEEGGLTGANVLTF.

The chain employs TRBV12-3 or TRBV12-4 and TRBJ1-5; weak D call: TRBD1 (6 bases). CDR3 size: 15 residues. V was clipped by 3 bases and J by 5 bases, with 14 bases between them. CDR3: CASSFQGGGYQPQHF. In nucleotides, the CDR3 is TGTGCCAGCAGTTTTCAAGGGGGGGGTTATCAGCCCCAGCATTTT.

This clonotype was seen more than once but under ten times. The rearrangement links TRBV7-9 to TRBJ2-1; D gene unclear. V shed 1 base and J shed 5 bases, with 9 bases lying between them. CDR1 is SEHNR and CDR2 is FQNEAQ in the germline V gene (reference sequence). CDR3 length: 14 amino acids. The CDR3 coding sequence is TGTGCCAGCAGCTTAGACGGGCCCCACAATGAGCAGTTCTTC. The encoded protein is CASSLDGPHNEQFF.

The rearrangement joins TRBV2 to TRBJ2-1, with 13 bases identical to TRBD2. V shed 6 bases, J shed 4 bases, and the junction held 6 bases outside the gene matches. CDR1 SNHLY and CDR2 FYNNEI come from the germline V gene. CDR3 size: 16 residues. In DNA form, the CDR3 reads TGTGCCAGCAGGTGGCGGACTAGCGGGGGTTACAATGAGCAGTTCTTC. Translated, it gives CASRWRTSGGYNEQFF.

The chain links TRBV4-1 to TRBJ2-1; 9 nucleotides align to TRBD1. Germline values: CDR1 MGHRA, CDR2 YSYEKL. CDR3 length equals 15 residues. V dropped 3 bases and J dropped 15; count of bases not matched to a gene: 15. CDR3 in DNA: TGCGCCAGCAGCCAGAGTTCCGCCGAACAGGGGGCGAGGTTCTTC. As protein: CASSQSSAEQGARFF.

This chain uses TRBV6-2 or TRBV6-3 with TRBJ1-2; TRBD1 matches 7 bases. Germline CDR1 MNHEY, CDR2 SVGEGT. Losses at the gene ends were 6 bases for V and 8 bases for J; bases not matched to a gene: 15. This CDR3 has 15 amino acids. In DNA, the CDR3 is TGTGCCAGCAGCCCCACCATCGGACAGGCTTACGGCTACACCTTC. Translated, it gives CASSPTIGQAYGYTF.

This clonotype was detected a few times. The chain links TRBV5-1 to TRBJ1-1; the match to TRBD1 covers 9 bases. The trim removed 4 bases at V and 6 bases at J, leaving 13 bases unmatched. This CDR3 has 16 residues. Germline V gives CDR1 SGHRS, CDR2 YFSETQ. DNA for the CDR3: TGCGCCAGCAGCGAGGAATTCCGGGACAGGGATGCTGAAGCTTTCTTT. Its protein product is CASSEEFRDRDAEAFF.

The CDR3 reads CAISEGTSGGEQETQYF. The CDR3 coding sequence is TGTGCCATCAGTGAGGGGACTAGCGGGGGGGAGCAAGAGACCCAGTACTTC. J is TRBJ2-5 and V is TRBV10-3; 16 bases match TRBD2. Unmatched junction bases numbered 2, after V lost 2 bases and J lost 2 bases. The length of the CDR3 is 17 residues. Per germline, CDR1 ENHRY and CDR2 SYGVKD.

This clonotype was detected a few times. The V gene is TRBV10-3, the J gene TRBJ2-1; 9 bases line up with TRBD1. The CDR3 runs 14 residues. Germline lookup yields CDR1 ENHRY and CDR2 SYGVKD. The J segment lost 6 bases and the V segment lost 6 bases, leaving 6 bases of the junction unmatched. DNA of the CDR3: TGTGCCATCAGCGGGGACAGGGATGGCAATGAGCAGTTCTTC. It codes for CAISGDRDGNEQFF.

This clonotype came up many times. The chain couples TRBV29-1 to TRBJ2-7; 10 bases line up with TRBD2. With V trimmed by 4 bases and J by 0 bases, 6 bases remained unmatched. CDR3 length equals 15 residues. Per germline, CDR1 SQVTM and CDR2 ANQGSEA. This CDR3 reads CSVGLAGVSSYEQYF. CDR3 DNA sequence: TGCAGCGTTGGGCTAGCGGGGGTTAGCTCCTACGAGCAGTACTTC.

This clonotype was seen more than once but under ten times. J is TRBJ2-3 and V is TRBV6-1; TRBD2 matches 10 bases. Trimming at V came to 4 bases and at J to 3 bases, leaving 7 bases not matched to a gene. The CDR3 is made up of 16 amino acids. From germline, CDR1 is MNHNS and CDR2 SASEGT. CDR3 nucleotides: TGTGCCAGCAGTGTGGCTAGCGGGAGCAAGACAGATACGCAGTATTTT. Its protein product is CASSVASGSKTDTQYF.

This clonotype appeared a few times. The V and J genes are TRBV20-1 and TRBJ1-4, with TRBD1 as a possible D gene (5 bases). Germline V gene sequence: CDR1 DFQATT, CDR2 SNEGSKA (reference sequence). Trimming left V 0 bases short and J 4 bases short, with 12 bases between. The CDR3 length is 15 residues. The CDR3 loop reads CSARDAGASNEKLFF. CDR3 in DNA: TGCAGTGCTAGAGATGCCGGGGCGAGTAATGAAAAACTGTTTTTT.

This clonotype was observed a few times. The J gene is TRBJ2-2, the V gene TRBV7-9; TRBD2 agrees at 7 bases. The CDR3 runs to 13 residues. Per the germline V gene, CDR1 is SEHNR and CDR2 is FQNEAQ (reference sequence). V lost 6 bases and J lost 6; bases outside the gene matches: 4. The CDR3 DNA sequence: TGTGCCAGCAGATTTGCGGGAGCCGGGGAGCTGTTTTTT. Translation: CASRFAGAGELFF.

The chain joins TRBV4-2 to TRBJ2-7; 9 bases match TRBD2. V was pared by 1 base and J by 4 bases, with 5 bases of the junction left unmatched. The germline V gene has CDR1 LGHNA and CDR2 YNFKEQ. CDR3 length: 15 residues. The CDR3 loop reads CASSQGGTSPYEQYF. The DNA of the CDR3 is TGTGCCAGCAGCCAAGGTGGGACTAGCCCTTACGAGCAGTACTTC.

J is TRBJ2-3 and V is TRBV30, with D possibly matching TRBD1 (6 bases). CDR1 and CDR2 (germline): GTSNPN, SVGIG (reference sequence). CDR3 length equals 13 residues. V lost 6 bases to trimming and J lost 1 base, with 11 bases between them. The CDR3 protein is CACTPGGTDTQYF. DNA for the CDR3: TGTGCCTGTACCCCAGGGGGCACAGATACGCAGTATTTT.

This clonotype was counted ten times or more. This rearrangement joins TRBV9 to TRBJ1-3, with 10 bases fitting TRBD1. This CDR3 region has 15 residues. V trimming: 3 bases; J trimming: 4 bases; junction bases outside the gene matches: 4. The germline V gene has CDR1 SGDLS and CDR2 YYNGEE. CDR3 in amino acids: CASSAGQGNGNTIYF. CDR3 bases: TGTGCCAGCAGCGCGGGACAGGGGAACGGAAACACCATATATTTT. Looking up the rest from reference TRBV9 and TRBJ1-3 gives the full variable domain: DSGVTQTPKHLITATGQRVTLRCSPRSGDLSVYWYQQSLDQGLQFLIQYYNGEERAKGNILERFSAQQFPDLHSELNLSSLELGDSALYFCASSAGQGNGNTIYFGEGSWLTVV.

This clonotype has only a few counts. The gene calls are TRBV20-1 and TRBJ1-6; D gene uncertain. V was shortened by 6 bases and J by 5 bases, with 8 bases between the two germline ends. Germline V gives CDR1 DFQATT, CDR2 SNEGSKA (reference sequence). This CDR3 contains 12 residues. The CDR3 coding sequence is TGCAGTGCAACCGCTAATAATTCACCCCTCCACTTT. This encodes CSATANNSPLHF.

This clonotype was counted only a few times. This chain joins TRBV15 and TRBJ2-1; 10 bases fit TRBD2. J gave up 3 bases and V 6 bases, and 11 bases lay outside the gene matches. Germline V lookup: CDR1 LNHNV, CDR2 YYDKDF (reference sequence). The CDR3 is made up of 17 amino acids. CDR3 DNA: TGTGCCACCAGAACCGGGGCTAGCGGGGGTATCTACAATGAGCAGTTCTTC. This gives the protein CATRTGASGGIYNEQFF.

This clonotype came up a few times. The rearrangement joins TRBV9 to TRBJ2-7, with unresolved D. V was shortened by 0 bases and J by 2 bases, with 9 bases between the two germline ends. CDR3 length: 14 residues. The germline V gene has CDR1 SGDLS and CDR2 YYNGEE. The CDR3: CASSVGIAPYEQYF. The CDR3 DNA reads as TGTGCCAGCAGCGTAGGTATCGCTCCCTACGAGCAGTACTTC.